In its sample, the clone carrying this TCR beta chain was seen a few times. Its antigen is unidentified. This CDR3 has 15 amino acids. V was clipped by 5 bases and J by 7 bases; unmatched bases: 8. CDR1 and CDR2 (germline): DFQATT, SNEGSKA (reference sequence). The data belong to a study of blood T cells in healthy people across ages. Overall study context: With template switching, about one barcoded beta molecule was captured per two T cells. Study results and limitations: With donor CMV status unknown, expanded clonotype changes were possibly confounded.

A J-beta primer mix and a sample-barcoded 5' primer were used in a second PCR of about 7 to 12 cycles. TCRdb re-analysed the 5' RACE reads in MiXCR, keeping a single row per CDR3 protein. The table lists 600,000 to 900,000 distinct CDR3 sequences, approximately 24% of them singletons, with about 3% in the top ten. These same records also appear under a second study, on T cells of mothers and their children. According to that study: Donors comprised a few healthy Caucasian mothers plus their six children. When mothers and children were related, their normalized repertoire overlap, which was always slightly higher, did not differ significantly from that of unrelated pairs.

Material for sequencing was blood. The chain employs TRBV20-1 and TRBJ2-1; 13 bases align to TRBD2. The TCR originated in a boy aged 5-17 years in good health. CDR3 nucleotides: TGCAGTGCTTCACTAGCGGGGGGGTTATTAAATGAGCAGTTCTTC. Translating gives CSASLAGGLLNEQFF.